The subject of this entry is one T cell receptor beta chain. Its recognized antigen is unknown. Base-call qualities are not available, and no considerably larger clone is one nucleotide away. From the germline V gene, CDR1 is SGHNT and CDR2 is YENEEA. The CDR3 starts with the cysteine, ends with the phenylalanine, and has 15 residues. Kept here is only the CDR3 DNA, which spans 45 bases and is read in frame from base 1. Trimming removed 2 bases from V and 3 bases from J, leaving 12 bases between the germline ends. The immunoSEQ Assay, a bias-controlled multiplex PCR, was used to amplify TCRbeta CDR3 regions from genomic DNA. In the paper's pipeline: Within the assay, amplification of reference gene primers was used to estimate how many nucleated cells each sample contained. Sequence reads were collapsed and filtered to measure the absolute abundance of every unique TCRbeta CDR3 rearrangement. Productive Simpson clonality was computed per sample as the square root of Simpson's diversity index over productive rearrangements. Entries here come from immuneACCESS through TCRdb and include only in-frame sequences with V and J called. Some clones fail to appear in such tables; in the studies checked, an unresolved V gene covers under half of the shortfall, and the cause of the remainder is unknown. V and J calls and clone size follow that table, whereas D and trimming were derived from the DNA. For this sample the table gives more than 60,000 clones, of which approximately 92% were detected only once. The ten top clones hold approximately 5% of the sample.

The sample originates from a study of blood T cell repertoires in COVID-19 (dated by TCRdb to about 2020). Background for the entire study: Samples covering the acute and convalescent phases of COVID-19 were provided by collaborators in the United States, Italy and Spain. The prospective study material was composed of cDNA or gDNA derived from T cells, B-cell-depleted T cells, or PBMCs. The dataset comprised deeply sampled blood TCRbeta repertoires from subjects exposed to, actively infected with, or recovered from COVID-19. The repertoires were made available in a free public database intended to serve as a resource for research on the immune response to SARS-CoV-2. The samples were drawn from the first 160 participants of the ongoing ImmuneRACE study and from 1,254 subjects provided by 6 global collaborators. The sample metadata nearly always contained a de-identified subject ID, COVID-19 status, age in years and sex. Where available, HLA class I and class II types were obtained from metadata supplied by the sample provider rather than from assay-based typing. Results the study describes overall, beyond this receptor: The amount of clinical and demographic metadata varied by source and participant and was provided uncurated.

Each collaborating institution followed its own protocols to collect whole blood in K2EDTA tubes. For TCRbeta analysis, collaborators shipped samples in one of three forms: frozen whole blood, isolated PBMCs, or DNA extracted from either of those sample types. What was sequenced was peripheral blood. The receptor comes from a woman aged 45-60 years with active COVID-19. The rearrangement joined TRBV11-3 to TRBJ2-3; 5 matching bases give a weak D call of TRBD2. The CDR3 reads CASSLSGEPTDTQYF. The nucleotide sequence is given as TGTGCCAGCAGCTTATCCGGGGAGCCTACAGATACGCAGTATTTT.